Listed below are T cell receptor beta chains from one sample, sequenced in a study of OX40 agonist ivuxolimab in advanced cancers. Repertoires were generated with immunoSEQ multiplex PCR, while TCRdb's copy carries only in-frame clones and drops some. This table has 49,000 or so clones, approximately 90% appearing once. The input for sequencing was CD4+ or CD8+ T cells sorted from blood, taken in a trial of the OX40 agonist ivuxolimab. Receptors were obtained from an adult with an advanced solid tumor such as melanoma, head and neck, liver or kidney cancer. Each CDR3 is given with its conserved first and last residue. The D gene is left open where the match is weak. A clone size is listed for some rows: how often the clone was seen (once, few, many), or a class if it is expanded.

clone_size j_call d_call v_call cdr3_aa cdr3_nt
NA TRBJ1-5 TRBD1 TRBV7-2 CASSAGTDRRQPQHF TGTGCCAGCAGCGCCGGGACAGACAGACGGCAGCCCCAGCATTTT
NA TRBJ1-3 NA TRBV11-2 CASSPGPGNTIYF TGTGCCAGCAGCCCAGGGCCTGGAAACACCATATATTTT
NA TRBJ1-3 NA TRBV19 CASTLPGETLSGNTIYF TGTGCCAGTACCCTTCCGGGGGAAACCCTCTCTGGAAACACCATATATTTT
NA TRBJ2-1 TRBD2 TRBV9 CASSHDGTSGSNNEQFF TGTGCCAGCAGCCACGACGGGACTAGCGGGAGCAACAATGAGCAGTTCTTC
NA TRBJ2-1 NA TRBV20-1 CSAGGNNEQFF TGCAGCGCCGGGGGAAACAATGAGCAGTTCTTC
NA TRBJ2-5 TRBD1 TRBV7-3 CASSFAGGRETQYF TGTGCCAGCAGCTTTGCAGGGGGCCGAGAGACCCAGTACTTC
once TRBJ1-4 NA TRBV7-9 CASSSGSTGSFLEKLFF TGTGCCAGCAGCTCGGGTTCTACGGGGTCTTTTTTGGAAAAACTGTTTTTT
NA TRBJ2-7 TRBD1 TRBV2 CAHRGISYEQYF TGTGCCCACAGGGGAATCTCCTACGAGCAGTACTTC
NA TRBJ2-7 NA TRBV11-1 CASSLAGQYTYEQYF TGTGCCAGTAGCTTAGCGGGACAGTACACCTACGAGCAGTACTTC
NA TRBJ1-1 NA TRBV7-7 CASSRTRNTEAFF TGTGCTAGCAGCAGGACAAGGAACACTGAAGCTTTCTTT
NA TRBJ1-5 TRBD1 TRBV18 CASSPAGDRGGNQPQHF TGTGCCAGCTCACCAGCCGGGGACAGGGGAGGCAATCAGCCCCAGCATTTT
once TRBJ2-3 TRBD2 TRBV7-2 CASSLAPGLAGADTQYF TGTGCCAGCAGCTTAGCGCCGGGACTAGCGGGAGCAGATACGCAGTATTTT
NA TRBJ1-4 NA TRBV27 CASSLSLATNEKLFF TGTGCCAGCAGTTTATCGTTGGCCACTAATGAAAAACTGTTTTTT
NA TRBJ2-1 TRBD2 TRBV7-9 CASSMGLYNEQFF TGTGCCAGCAGCATGGGACTATACAATGAGCAGTTCTTC
NA TRBJ1-1 NA TRBV21-1 CASSSFMRDTEAFF TGTGCCAGCAGCTCCTTCATGAGGGACACTGAAGCTTTCTTT
NA TRBJ1-3 NA TRBV27 CASSPLSGNTIYF TGTGCCAGCAGCCCCCTCTCTGGAAACACCATATATTTT
NA TRBJ2-1 NA TRBV19 CASSPPITSSYNEQFF TGTGCCAGTAGTCCCCCGATAACGAGCTCCTACAATGAGCAGTTCTTC
NA TRBJ1-1 NA TRBV5-1 CASSLYGTKKIGAFF TGCGCCAGCAGCTTGTACGGGACCAAAAAAATCGGGGCTTTCTTT
NA TRBJ1-5 TRBD1 TRBV6-6 CASSYTGVNQPQHF TGTGCCAGCAGTTATACAGGGGTAAATCAGCCCCAGCATTTT
NA TRBJ1-5 NA TRBV5-8 CASSLMMMQPQHF TGTGCCAGCAGCTTGATGATGATGCAGCCCCAGCATTTT
NA TRBJ2-2 TRBD1 TRBV18 CASSPPQGARTGELFF TGTGCCAGCTCACCACCCCAGGGGGCGCGGACCGGGGAGCTGTTTTTT
NA TRBJ2-1 TRBD2 TRBV28 CASSPPGTSIYNEQFF TGTGCCAGCAGTCCTCCGGGGACTAGTATTTACAATGAGCAGTTCTTC
NA TRBJ2-3 TRBD2 TRBV28 CASSYGGSIPDTQYF TGTGCCAGCAGTTACGGCGGGAGTATCCCAGATACGCAGTATTTT
NA TRBJ2-5 TRBD2 TRBV19 CASSIAGTSGQETQYF TGTGCCAGTAGTATTGCAGGGACTAGCGGCCAAGAGACCCAGTACTTC
once TRBJ2-5 NA TRBV28 CASSFLPEPQETQYF TGTGCCAGCAGTTTTCTTCCGGAGCCACAAGAGACCCAGTACTTC
NA TRBJ1-5 NA TRBV6-6 CASSSGQPQHF TGTGCCAGCAGTTCTGGTCAGCCCCAGCATTTT
NA TRBJ1-2 NA TRBV5-1 CASSLGGSYTNYGYTF TGCGCCAGCAGCTTGGGAGGTTCTTATACTAACTATGGCTACACCTTC
NA TRBJ2-7 NA TRBV7-8 CASTPNQGNPREQYF TGTGCCAGCACTCCTAATCAGGGGAACCCGAGGGAGCAGTACTTC
NA TRBJ2-1 TRBD2 TRBV11-2 CASSLDYSGSSYNEQFF TGTGCCAGCAGCTTAGACTATAGCGGGAGCAGCTACAATGAGCAGTTCTTC
NA TRBJ2-1 TRBD2 TRBV5-1 CASSPGLAGGILNEQFF TGCGCCAGCAGCCCGGGACTAGCGGGAGGGATTCTGAATGAGCAGTTCTTC
NA TRBJ2-5 TRBD1 TRBV5-6 CASSSTQGARETQYF TGTGCCAGCAGCTCCACACAGGGGGCGCGGGAGACCCAGTACTTC
NA TRBJ1-4 NA TRBV6-5 CASSSTGIGRGEKLFF TGTGCCAGCAGTTCCACAGGGATTGGACGCGGTGAAAAACTGTTTTTT
NA TRBJ2-1 TRBD2 TRBV2 CASSWSRGNEQFF TGTGCCAGCTCCTGGTCGCGGGGGAATGAGCAGTTCTTC
NA TRBJ1-3 NA TRBV30 CAWSSTGLRFGNTIYF TGTGCCTGGAGTTCAACGGGACTTCGTTTTGGAAACACCATATATTTT
NA TRBJ2-5 TRBD2 TRBV5-4 CASSSSGREETQYF TGTGCCAGCAGTTCTAGCGGGAGGGAAGAGACCCAGTACTTC
NA TRBJ2-7 TRBD1 TRBV18 CASSPYRDSYEQYF TGTGCCAGCTCACCCTACCGGGACAGCTACGAGCAGTACTTC